This TCR beta chain was profiled in a study of blood T cell repertoires in COVID-19. For the study at large: The United States, Italy and Spain were the sources of the acute and convalescent COVID-19 samples.

This clone was seen only a few times. In terms of age and location, participants ranged from roughly 18 to 90 years and lived in under 30 US areas. It was within 2 weeks before study entry that exposed participants met a COVID-19 case. There are 15 residues in the CDR3. With 2 bases removed from V and 3 bases from J, the gap between germline ends came to 12 bases. Germline CDR1 SGHTS, CDR2 YDEGEE. Assay: immunoSEQ multiplex PCR; the TCRdb copy retains only in-frame clones and omits some. This table holds under 400,000 clones, about 88% found once. The sequence came from a woman aged 25 to 39 who had been exposed to COVID-19. Specimen: PBMCs or T cells enriched from blood (not recorded which). The V and J genes are TRBV5-8 and TRBJ2-1, with D perhaps TRBD2 (5 bases). CDR3 sequence (DNA): TGTGCCAGCAGCTTCCCCCGGAGGTTCTACAATGAGCAGTTCTTC. It translates to CASSFPRRFYNEQFF.